The 19 T cell receptor beta chains below all came from one sample that was sequenced in a study of T cells in women clearing cervical HPV infection. The repertoire was sequenced with immunoSEQ multiplex PCR; TCRdb's copy has only in-frame clones and lacks some. The data show approximately 40,000 clones, and the top ten clones hold 7% to 9.5%. The sample consisted of blood buffy coat. The receptors come from a woman aged 18 to 75 with a cervical HPV16 infection that either progressed to CIN3+ or cleared (not recorded which).

On this clone: The read halts 3 residues ahead of the CDR3 end, with the missing end drawn from the germline J gene. The chain has TRBV12-3 or TRBV12-4 and TRBJ1-2; TRBD1 agrees at 8 bases. J lost 5 bases, V lost 1 base, and 6 bases had no gene match. The CDR3 totals 15 residues. The chain's CDR3 is CASSLGTGRGYGYTF. Incomplete CDR3 DNA: TGTGCCAGCAGTTTAGGGACAGGGAGGGGATATGGC.

Comment on this clone: The CDR3 end is not reached by the read, which stops 3 residues before it; the germline J gene fills it in. The chain combines TRBV5-1 with TRBJ1-2, with 7 bases lining up with TRBD1. The CDR3 is 14 residues long. Germline lookup yields CDR1 SGHRS and CDR2 YFSETQ. V lost 4 bases, J lost 4 bases, and 7 bases stayed unmatched. The sequenced CDR3 bases are TGCGCCAGCAGCCTGGCTACAGGGGTCTATGGC. Translated, it gives CASSLATGVYG. The CDR3 reads in full as CASSLATGVYGYTF.

As for this clone: The read terminates 3 residues before the CDR3 end, so the remaining end is supplied by the germline J gene. This chain connects TRBV13 to TRBJ1-1; D remains unclear. The germline V gene has CDR1 PRHDT and CDR2 FYEKMQ (reference sequence). Trimming left V 3 bases short and J 4 bases short, with 12 bases between. The CDR3 runs to 14 residues. CDR3 DNA, as far as it was read: TGTGCCAGCAGCTTTCCCGGCGGCCCCACTGAA. Translation gives CASSFPGGPTE. The whole CDR3 reads CASSFPGGPTEAFF.

Comment on this clone: The read gets to within 3 residues of the CDR3 end, and the germline J gene fills in the rest. The rearrangement uses TRBV20-1 and TRBJ1-5, with TRBD1 matching over 8 bases. This CDR3 spans 14 amino acids. Looked up from germline, CDR1 is DFQATT and CDR2 is SNEGSKA (reference sequence). Losses at the gene ends were 1 base for V and 6 bases for J; bases not matched to a gene: 5. The CDR3 sequence: CSARGDRGGQPQHF. CDR3 DNA (partial): TGCAGTGCTAGAGGTGACAGGGGTGGTCAGCCC.

CDR3 protein: CAWRPGTASNQPQHF. CDR3 DNA (partial): TGTGCCTGGAGGCCTGGGACAGCTAGCAATCAGCCC. The chain joins TRBV30 to TRBJ1-5; 7 bases line up with TRBD1. The read falls 3 residues short of the CDR3 end, and the missing part is taken from the germline J gene. The CDR3 sequence is 15 residues long. Germline V lookup: CDR1 GTSNPN, CDR2 SVGIG (reference sequence). The V gene end was trimmed by 3 bases and the J gene end by 0 bases; junction bases not matched to a gene: 5.

The CDR3 DNA, read in part, is TGTGCCATCAGCCAGGGGCGGGACCTTGGAAACACC. Its translation is CAISQGRDLGNT. The full CDR3 is CAISQGRDLGNTIYF. The chain uses TRBV10-3 and TRBJ1-3; maybe TRBD1 (6 bases). The DNA ends 3 residues before the CDR3 does, and the rest of the CDR3 is filled in from the germline J gene. Germline V gene sequence: CDR1 ENHRY, CDR2 SYGVKD. V lost 6 bases and J lost 3, with 15 bases in between. This CDR3 has 15 residues.

To note about this clone: The sequence runs out 3 residues before the end of the CDR3; the remainder is reconstructed from the germline J gene. The J gene is TRBJ1-2, the V gene TRBV6-1; D remains ambiguous. The germline V and J ends were trimmed by 1 base and 4 bases, with 13 bases remaining between them. Germline CDR1 reads MNHNS; CDR2 reads SASEGT. The CDR3 has 15 amino acids. CDR3 DNA (partial): TGTGCCAGCAGTGAAGGAATTGACAAATTCTATGGC. Protein sequence: CASSEGIDKFYG. The whole CDR3 protein is CASSEGIDKFYGYTF.

As to this clone: The read falls 3 residues short of the CDR3 end, and the missing part is taken from the germline J gene. This chain uses TRBV20-1 with TRBJ2-5; TRBD2 aligns across 11 bases. This CDR3 is built from 15 residues. The J segment lost 0 bases and the V segment lost 6 bases, leaving 6 bases of the junction unmatched. Germline-derived CDR1 and CDR2 are DFQATT and SNEGSKA (reference sequence). CDR3 in amino acids: CSALLAGAYQETQYF. The sequenced CDR3 bases are TGCAGTGCGTTACTAGCGGGAGCGTACCAAGAGACC.

Comments on this clone: The read gets to within 3 residues of the CDR3 end, and the germline J gene fills in the rest. The chain links TRBV20-1 to TRBJ2-5; 11 nucleotides line up with TRBD2. Germline loops: CDR1 DFQATT, CDR2 SNEGSKA (reference sequence). V lost 4 bases and J lost 1; bases outside the gene matches: 5. The CDR3 length is 15 residues. The CDR3 reads CSATGLAVIQETQYF. CDR3 DNA, as far as it was read: TGCAGTGCTACGGGACTAGCGGTAATCCAAGAGACC.

As to this clone: The read is 3 residues too short to cover the CDR3 end, so that end is filled in from the germline J gene. The V and J genes are TRBV5-4 and TRBJ2-3, with 8 bases identical to TRBD2. The CDR3 spans 15 residues. In germline, CDR1 is SGHNT, CDR2 YYREEE (reference sequence). J was trimmed by 0 bases and V by 4 bases; bases with no gene match: 4. The sequenced CDR3 bases are TGTGCCAGCAGCGGCGGGGGGACTAGCACAGATACG. Translated: CASSGGGTSTDT. The CDR3 in full is CASSGGGTSTDTQYF. The full variable domain, with the rest looked up from reference TRBV5-4 and TRBJ2-3, is ETGVTQSPTHLIKTRGQQVTLRCSSQSGHNTVSWYQQALGQGPQFIFQYYREEENGRGNFPPRFSGLQFPNYSSELNVNALELDDSALYLCASSGGGTSTDTQYFGPGTRLTVL.

On this clone itself: Read coverage stops 3 residues before the CDR3 terminus; the germline J gene supplies the remainder. The chain uses TRBV2 and TRBJ1-1, with TRBD1 matching 8 bases. The germline gives CDR1 SNHLY, CDR2 FYNNEI. CDR3 length equals 15 residues. Trimming removed 0 bases from V and 6 bases from J; junction bases left unmatched: 6. CDR3 bases read: TGTGCCAGCAGTGAAGCGGTGGCAGGGGGCTCTGAA. Its protein is CASSEAVAGGSE. The complete CDR3 reads CASSEAVAGGSEAFF.

The CDR3 DNA, read in part, is TGTGCCAGTAGTAGTTCTCCAGGGGGCTACTATGGC. This sequence encodes CASSSSPGGYYG. The whole CDR3 sequence reads CASSSSPGGYYGYTF. The rearrangement links TRBV19 to TRBJ1-2; 8 positions match TRBD1. The read finishes 3 residues shy of the CDR3 end, and the germline J gene is used to complete it. This CDR3 spans 15 amino acids. Trimming at V came to 4 bases and at J to 3 bases, leaving 7 bases not matched to a gene. Germline V gene lookup returns CDR1 LNHDA and CDR2 SQIVND (reference sequence).

Comment on this clone: The CDR3 end lies 3 residues beyond the end of the read and is filled in from the germline J gene. The V call is TRBV4-1, the J call TRBJ2-7, with 7 positions matching TRBD1. This CDR3 has 14 amino acids. The ends lost 1 base at V and 2 bases at J; junction bases unmatched: 2. Germline-derived CDR1 and CDR2 are MGHRA and YSYEKL. The part of the CDR3 DNA that was read is TGCGCCAGCAGCCAAGGGACAGGCACCTACGAG. This sequence encodes CASSQGTGTYE. The full CDR3 is CASSQGTGTYEQYF.

CDR3 DNA, as far as it was read: TGTGCCAGCAGTTCCCGGGCAGGGGACACTGAA. As protein: CASSSRAGDTE. The full CDR3 protein reads CASSSRAGDTEAFF. The chain links TRBV11-2 to TRBJ1-1, with D perhaps matching TRBD1 (6 bases). Coverage ceases 3 residues before the CDR3 finishes, and the germline J gene fills in the end. The CDR3 has 14 amino acids. CDR1 is SGHAT, CDR2 FQNNGV, per germline. Trimming pared 6 bases from V and 3 bases from J, leaving 14 bases between.

Concerning this clone: The CDR3 end is not reached by the read, which stops 3 residues before it; the germline J gene fills it in. V and J are TRBV5-1 and TRBJ2-2, with no clear D. The CDR3 totals 12 residues. CDR1 and CDR2 (germline): SGHRS, YFSETQ. Between the trimmed V and J ends, which lost 4 bases and 2 bases, there was a span of 3 bases. The sequenced part of the CDR3 DNA is TGCGCCAGCAGCATAAACACCGGGGAG. Translating gives CASSINTGE. From start to end, the CDR3 is CASSINTGELFF.

Of note for this clone: The read halts 3 residues ahead of the CDR3 end, with the missing end drawn from the germline J gene. The chain combines TRBV5-4 with TRBJ2-3; D remains ambiguous. Germline assignment: CDR1 SGHNT and CDR2 YYREEE (reference sequence). CDR3 size: 14 residues. Trimming took off 0 bases at V and 2 bases at J, with 7 bases between the two ends. CDR3 residues: CASSLGAYTDTQYF. The covered CDR3 bases are TGTGCCAGCAGCTTGGGGGCGTACACAGATACG.

Notes on this clone: From the germline J gene comes the end of the CDR3, since the read stops 3 residues before it. This chain connects TRBV7-9 to TRBJ2-2; TRBD1 matches 8 bases. V trimming: 4 bases; J trimming: 6 bases; junction bases outside the gene matches: 1. This CDR3 spans 13 amino acids. Germline V gene data show CDR1 as SEHNR and CDR2 as FQNEAQ (reference sequence). The part of the CDR3 DNA that was read is TGTGCCAGCAGCTCGACAGGGGCCGGGGAG. Its translation is CASSSTGAGE. From start to end, the CDR3 is CASSSTGAGELFF.

To note about this clone: Read data end 3 residues before the CDR3 end; the end is taken from the germline J gene. V usage is TRBV7-2 and J usage is TRBJ2-7; unclear D gene. CDR1 SGHTA and CDR2 FQGNSA come from the germline V gene. The CDR3 sequence is 13 residues long. The V and J ends lost 4 bases and 6 bases respectively, with 13 bases between them. CDR3 bases read: TGTGCCAGCAGCTCGGTTTCAACCATCGAG. It specifies CASSSVSTIE. The complete CDR3 sequence is CASSSVSTIEQYF. Looking up the rest from reference TRBV7-2 and TRBJ2-7 gives the full variable domain: GAGVSQSPSNKVTEKGKDVELRCDPISGHTALYWYRQSLGQGLEFLIYFQGNSAPDKSGLPSDRFSAERTGGSVSTLTIQRTQQEDSAVYLCASSSVSTIEQYFGPGTRLTVT.

Regarding this clone: The read ends 3 residues before the CDR3 terminus; that terminus is restored from the germline J gene. The chain is built from TRBV2 and TRBJ1-1; TRBD1 is a possible D gene (5 bases). V lost 2 bases and J lost 2, with 9 bases in between. From germline, CDR1 is SNHLY and CDR2 FYNNEI. The CDR3 consists of 14 residues. CDR3 bases read: TGTGCCAGCAGTGAAAGGGGTCCCAACACTGAA. Residues: CASSERGPNTE. From start to end, the CDR3 is CASSERGPNTEAFF.